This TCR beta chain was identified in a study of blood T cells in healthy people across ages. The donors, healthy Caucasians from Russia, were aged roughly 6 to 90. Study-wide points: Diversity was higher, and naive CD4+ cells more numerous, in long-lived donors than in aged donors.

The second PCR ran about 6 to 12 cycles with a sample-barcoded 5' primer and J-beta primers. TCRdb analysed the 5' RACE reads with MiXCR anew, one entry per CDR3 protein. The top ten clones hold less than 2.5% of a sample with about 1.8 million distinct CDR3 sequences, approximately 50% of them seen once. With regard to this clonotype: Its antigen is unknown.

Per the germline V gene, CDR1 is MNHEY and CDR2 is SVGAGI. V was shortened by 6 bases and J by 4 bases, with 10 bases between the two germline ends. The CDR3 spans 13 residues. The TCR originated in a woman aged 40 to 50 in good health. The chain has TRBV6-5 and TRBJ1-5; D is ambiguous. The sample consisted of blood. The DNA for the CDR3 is TGTGCCAGCAGACGAACGCCTAATCAGCCCCAGCATTTT. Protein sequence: CASRRTPNQPQHF.